This T cell receptor beta chain is drawn from a study of T cell repertoires in cytomegalovirus infection. The overall study: Public TCR beta signatures indicated both CMV infection and matching HLA type. Overall study findings and caveats: Summed public TCR beta family frequency identified CMV carriers bearing the relevant HLA. HLA-C-restricted TCR beta clonotypes specific for CMV led the ex vivo response.

TCRdb processed the reads anew with MiXCR; each CDR3 protein has one entry. The sample carries about 700,000 distinct CDR3 sequences, approximately 33% recorded once. This clonotype came up a few times. The antigen is undetermined. Losses at the gene ends were 1 base for V and 6 bases for J; bases not matched to a gene: 1. The CDR3 runs 15 residues. Per germline, CDR1 SGHTA and CDR2 FQGNSA. This receptor was obtained from a human donor in good health (CMV status not recorded). Some clones in this sample may be carry-over from other donors' samples. The gene calls are TRBV7-2 and TRBJ2-1; 12 bases map to TRBD2. The sequencing here drew on cultured PBMCs, taken from culture after CMV antigen stimulation. The CDR3 DNA reads TGTGCCAGCAGCTTAGTGACTAGCGGGGGCAATGAGCAGTTCTTC. This translates into CASSLVTSGGNEQFF. The full variable domain, its missing parts supplied by reference TRBV7-2 and TRBJ2-1, is GAGVSQSPSNKVTEKGKDVELRCDPISGHTALYWYRQSLGQGLEFLIYFQGNSAPDKSGLPSDRFSAERTGGSVSTLTIQRTQQEDSAVYLCASSLVTSGGNEQFFGPGTRLTVL.